This T cell receptor beta chain was retrieved from a study of a mutant IDH1 vaccine in newly diagnosed glioma. Germline V gives CDR1 LGHNA, CDR2 YSLEER. This CDR3 has 18 residues. The V gene end was trimmed by 0 bases and the J gene end by 0 bases; junction bases not matched to a gene: 2. Measured with immunoSEQ multiplex PCR; TCRdb has only the in-frame clones, and not every one. The table records 30,000 to 40,000 clones, around 90% of them present only once. Regarding time point: baseline, week 1 (first vaccination visit). Treatment in this sample: pre-vaccination baseline after standard-of-care therapy. New astrocytomas of WHO grade 3 or 4 that were IDH1-mutant and ATRX-lost were found in the donors.

This chain joins TRBV4-3 and TRBJ2-1, with 13 bases matching TRBD2. This clonotype was obtained from a man younger than 35 with glioma. Source: PBMCs, taken from a glioma patient treated with radiotherapy, temozolomide or both. CDR3 DNA sequence: TGCGCCAGCAGCCAAGAACTAGCGGGAGGGATCTCCTACAATGAGCAGTTCTTC. Translation: CASSQELAGGISYNEQFF.